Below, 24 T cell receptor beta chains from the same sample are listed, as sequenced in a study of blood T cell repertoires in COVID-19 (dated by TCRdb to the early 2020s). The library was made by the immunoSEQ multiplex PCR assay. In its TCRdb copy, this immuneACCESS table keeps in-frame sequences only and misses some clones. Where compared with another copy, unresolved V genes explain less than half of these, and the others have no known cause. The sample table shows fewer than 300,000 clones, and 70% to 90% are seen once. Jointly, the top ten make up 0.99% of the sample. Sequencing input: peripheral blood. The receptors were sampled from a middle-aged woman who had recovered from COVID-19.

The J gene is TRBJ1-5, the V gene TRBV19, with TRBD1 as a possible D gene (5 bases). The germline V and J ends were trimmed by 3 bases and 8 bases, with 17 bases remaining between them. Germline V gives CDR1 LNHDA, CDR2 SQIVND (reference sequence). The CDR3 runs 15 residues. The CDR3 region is CASSIGGRDVEPQHF. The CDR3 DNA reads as TGTGCCAGTAGTATTGGCGGCAGGGATGTGGAGCCCCAGCATTTT.

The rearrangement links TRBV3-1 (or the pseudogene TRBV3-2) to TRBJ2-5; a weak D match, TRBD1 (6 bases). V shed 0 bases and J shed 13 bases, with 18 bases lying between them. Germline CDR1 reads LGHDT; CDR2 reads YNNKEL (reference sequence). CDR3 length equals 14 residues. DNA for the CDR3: TGTGCCAGCAGCCAAGATGGGGTGCCAGGGGCGCCGTACTTC. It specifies CASSQDGVPGAPYF.

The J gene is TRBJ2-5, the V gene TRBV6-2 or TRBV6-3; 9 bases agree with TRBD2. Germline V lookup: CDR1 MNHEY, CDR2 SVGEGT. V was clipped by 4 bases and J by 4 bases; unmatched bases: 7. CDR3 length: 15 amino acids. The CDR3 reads CASSSGLARGETQYF. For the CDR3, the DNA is TGTGCCAGCAGTTCCGGACTAGCGAGAGGAGAGACCCAGTACTTC.

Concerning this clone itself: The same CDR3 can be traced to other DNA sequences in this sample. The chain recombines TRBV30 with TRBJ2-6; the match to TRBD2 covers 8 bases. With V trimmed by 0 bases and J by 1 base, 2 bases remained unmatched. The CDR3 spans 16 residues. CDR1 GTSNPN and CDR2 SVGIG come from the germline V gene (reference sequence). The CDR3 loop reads CAWSVRGGSGANVLTF. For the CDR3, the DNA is TGTGCCTGGAGTGTACGGGGGGGATCTGGGGCCAACGTCCTGACTTTC.

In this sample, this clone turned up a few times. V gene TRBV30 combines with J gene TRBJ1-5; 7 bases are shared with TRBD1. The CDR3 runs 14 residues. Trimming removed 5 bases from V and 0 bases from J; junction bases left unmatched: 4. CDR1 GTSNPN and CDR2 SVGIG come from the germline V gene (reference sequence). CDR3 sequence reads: CAWATGNSNQPQHF. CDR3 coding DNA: TGTGCCTGGGCGACAGGGAATAGCAATCAGCCCCAGCATTTT.

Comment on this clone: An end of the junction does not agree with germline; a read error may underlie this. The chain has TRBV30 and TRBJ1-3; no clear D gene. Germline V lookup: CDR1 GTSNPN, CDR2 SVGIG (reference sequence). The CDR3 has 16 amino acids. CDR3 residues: CAWSVRTVVGGSTIYF. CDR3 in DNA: TGTGCCTGGAGTGTACGCACTGTGGTGGGAGGAAGCACCATATATTTT.

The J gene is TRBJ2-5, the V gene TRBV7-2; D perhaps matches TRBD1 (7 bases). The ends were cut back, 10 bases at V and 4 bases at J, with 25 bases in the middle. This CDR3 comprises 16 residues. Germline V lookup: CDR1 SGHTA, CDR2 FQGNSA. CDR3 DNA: TGTGCCAAACCGCCCTCCCGACAGGGAGGAGTAGAGACCCAGTACTTC. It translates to CAKPPSRQGGVETQYF.

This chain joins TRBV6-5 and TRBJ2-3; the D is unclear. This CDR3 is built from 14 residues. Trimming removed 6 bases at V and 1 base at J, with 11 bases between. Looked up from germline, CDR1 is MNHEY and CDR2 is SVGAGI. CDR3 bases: TGTGCCAGCAGCCCCCGCCGAGGCACAGATACGCAGTATTTT. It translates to CASSPRRGTDTQYF.

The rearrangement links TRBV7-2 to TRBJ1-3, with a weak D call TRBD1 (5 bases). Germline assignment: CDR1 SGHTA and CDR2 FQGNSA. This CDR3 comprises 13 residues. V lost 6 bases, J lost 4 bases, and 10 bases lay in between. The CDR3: CASRPQAGNTIYF. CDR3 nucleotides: TGTGCCAGCAGGCCACAGGCCGGAAACACCATATATTTT.

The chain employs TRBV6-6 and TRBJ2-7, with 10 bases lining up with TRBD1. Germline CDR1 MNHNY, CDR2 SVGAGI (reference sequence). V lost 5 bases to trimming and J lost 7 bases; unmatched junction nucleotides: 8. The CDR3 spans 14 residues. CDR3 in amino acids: CASSLGQGVGEQYV. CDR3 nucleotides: TGTGCCAGCAGTCTCGGACAGGGGGTGGGGGAGCAGTACGTC.

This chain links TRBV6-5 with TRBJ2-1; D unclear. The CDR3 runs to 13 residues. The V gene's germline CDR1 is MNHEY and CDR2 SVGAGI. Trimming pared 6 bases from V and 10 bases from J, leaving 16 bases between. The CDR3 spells CASSPSLPWEQFF. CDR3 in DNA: TGTGCCAGCAGCCCATCACTACCTTGGGAGCAGTTCTTC.

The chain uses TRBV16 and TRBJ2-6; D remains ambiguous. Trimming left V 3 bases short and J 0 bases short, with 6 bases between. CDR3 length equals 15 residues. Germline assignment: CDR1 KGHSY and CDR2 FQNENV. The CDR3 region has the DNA TGTGCCAGCAGCCAGGGCCGCTCTGGGGCCAACGTCCTGACTTTC. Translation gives CASSQGRSGANVLTF.

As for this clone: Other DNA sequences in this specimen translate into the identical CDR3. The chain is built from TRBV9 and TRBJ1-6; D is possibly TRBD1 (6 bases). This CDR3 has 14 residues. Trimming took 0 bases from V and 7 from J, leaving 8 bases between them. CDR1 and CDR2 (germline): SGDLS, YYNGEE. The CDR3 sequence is CASSVGTVNSPLHF. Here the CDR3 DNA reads TGTGCCAGCAGCGTAGGGACAGTGAATTCACCCCTCCACTTT.

The CDR3 here is CASSLGGTGWSEQYV. CDR3 in DNA: TGCGCCAGCAGCTTGGGGGGGACAGGGTGGTCCGAGCAGTACGTC. This chain uses TRBV5-1 with TRBJ2-7, with 9 nucleotides matching TRBD1. From germline, CDR1 is SGHRS and CDR2 YFSETQ. J gave up 6 bases and V 0 bases, and 7 bases lay outside the gene matches. The CDR3 consists of 15 residues.

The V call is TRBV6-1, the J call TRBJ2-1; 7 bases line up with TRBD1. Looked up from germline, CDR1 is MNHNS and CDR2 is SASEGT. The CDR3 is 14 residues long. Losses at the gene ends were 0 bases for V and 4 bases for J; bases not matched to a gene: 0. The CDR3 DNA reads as TGTGCCAGCAGTGAAGCGGACAGGTACAATGAGCAGTTCTTC. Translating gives CASSEADRYNEQFF.

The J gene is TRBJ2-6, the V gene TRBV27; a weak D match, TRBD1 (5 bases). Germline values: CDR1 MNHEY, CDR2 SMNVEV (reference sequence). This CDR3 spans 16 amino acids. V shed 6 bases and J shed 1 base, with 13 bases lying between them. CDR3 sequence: CASRQGWVSGANVLTF. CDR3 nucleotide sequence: TGTGCCAGCAGGCAGGGATGGGTGTCTGGGGCCAACGTCCTGACTTTC.

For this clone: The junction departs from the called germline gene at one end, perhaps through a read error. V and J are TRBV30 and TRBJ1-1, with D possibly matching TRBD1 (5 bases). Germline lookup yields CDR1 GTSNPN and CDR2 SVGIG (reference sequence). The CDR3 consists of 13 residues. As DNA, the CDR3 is TGTGCCTGGGCCCTCCGGAACAGGCCCCACCCTTTATTT. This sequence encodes CAWALRNRPHPLF. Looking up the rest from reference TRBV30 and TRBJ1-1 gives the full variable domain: SQTIHQWPATLVQPVGSPLSLECTVEGTSNPNLYWYRQAAGRGLQLLFYSVGIGQISSEVPQNLSASRPQDRQFILSSKKLLLSDSGFYLCAWALRNRPHPLFGQGTRLTVV.

As DNA, the CDR3 is TGTGCCAGCAGCCAAAGTCCAGGAATGAACACTGAAGCTTTCTTT. It yields the protein CASSQSPGMNTEAFF. The chain recombines TRBV3-1 (or the pseudogene TRBV3-2) with TRBJ1-1; no firm D call. CDR1 and CDR2 (germline): LGHDT, YNNKEL (reference sequence). V gave up 2 bases and J gave up 0 bases, with 10 bases separating them. The CDR3 totals 15 residues.

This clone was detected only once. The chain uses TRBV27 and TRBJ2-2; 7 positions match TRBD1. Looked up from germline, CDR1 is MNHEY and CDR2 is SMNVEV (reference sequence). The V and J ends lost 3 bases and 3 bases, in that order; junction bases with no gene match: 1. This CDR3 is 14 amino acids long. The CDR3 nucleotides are TGTGCCAGCAGTTTGGGACAGTACACCGGGGAGCTGTTTTTT. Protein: CASSLGQYTGELFF.

The CDR3 DNA reads as TGTGCCAGCAGCTTAGTGGGGACAGGGGGCAATGAGCAGTTCTTC. This gives the protein CASSLVGTGGNEQFF. V and J are TRBV11-3 and TRBJ2-1; TRBD1 matches 11 bases. The junction had 2 bases not matched to a gene; V was cut back by 1 base and J by 6 bases. The CDR3 runs to 15 residues. Germline CDR1 is SGHNT and CDR2 is YENEEA.

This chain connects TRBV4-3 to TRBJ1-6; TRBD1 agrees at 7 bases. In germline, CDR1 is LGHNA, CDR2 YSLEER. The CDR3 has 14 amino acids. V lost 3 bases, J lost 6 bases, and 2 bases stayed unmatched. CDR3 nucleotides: TGCGCCAGCAGCCAGCGACAGGGTAATTCACCCCTCCACTTT. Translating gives CASSQRQGNSPLHF.

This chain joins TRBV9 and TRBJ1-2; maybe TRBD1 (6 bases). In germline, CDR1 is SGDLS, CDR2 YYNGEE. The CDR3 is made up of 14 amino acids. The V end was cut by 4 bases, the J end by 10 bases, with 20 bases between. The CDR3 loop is CASSRQTGLSDYTF. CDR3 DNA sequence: TGTGCCAGCAGCCGACAAACAGGGTTGAGTGACTACACCTTC.

The CDR3 sequence: CSVERRGRGAYGYTF. CDR3 nucleotides: TGCAGCGTTGAGCGGAGGGGACGGGGGGCCTATGGCTACACCTTC. The rearrangement links TRBV29-1 to TRBJ1-2; possible D gene TRBD1, 6 bases. The CDR3 has 15 amino acids. In germline, CDR1 is SQVTM, CDR2 ANQGSEA. Trimming cost V 3 bases and J 4 bases, with 18 bases left between them.

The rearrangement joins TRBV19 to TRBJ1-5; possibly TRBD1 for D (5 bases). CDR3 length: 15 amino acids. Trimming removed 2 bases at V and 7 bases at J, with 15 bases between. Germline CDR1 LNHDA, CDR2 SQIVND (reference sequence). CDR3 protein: CASSIRTGGAQPQHF. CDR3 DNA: TGTGCCAGTAGTATACGCACCGGAGGGGCCCAGCCCCAGCATTTT.